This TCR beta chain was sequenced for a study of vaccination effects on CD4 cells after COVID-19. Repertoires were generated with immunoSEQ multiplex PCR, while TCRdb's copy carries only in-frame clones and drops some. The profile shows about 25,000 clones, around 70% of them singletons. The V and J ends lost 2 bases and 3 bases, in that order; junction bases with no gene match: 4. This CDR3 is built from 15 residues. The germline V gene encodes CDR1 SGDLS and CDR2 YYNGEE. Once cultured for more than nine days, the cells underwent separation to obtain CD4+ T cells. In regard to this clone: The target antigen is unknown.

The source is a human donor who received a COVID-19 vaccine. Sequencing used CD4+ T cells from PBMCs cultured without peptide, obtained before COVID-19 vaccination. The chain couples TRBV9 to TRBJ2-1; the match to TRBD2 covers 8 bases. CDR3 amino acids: CASSVFGGDYNEQFF. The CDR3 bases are TGTGCCAGCAGCGTGTTCGGGGGGGACTACAATGAGCAGTTCTTC. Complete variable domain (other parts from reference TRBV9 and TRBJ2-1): DSGVTQTPKHLITATGQRVTLRCSPRSGDLSVYWYQQSLDQGLQFLIQYYNGEERAKGNILERFSAQQFPDLHSELNLSSLELGDSALYFCASSVFGGDYNEQFFGPGTRLTVL.